This TCR beta chain emerged from a study of cytomegalovirus exposure and HLA in healthy donors. Whole-study findings and limits: Most TCR sequences showed up rarely, but some public TCRs showed up in many donors. Associated with HLA alleles at 0.05 false discovery rate in a later analysis were approximately 17,000 TCR beta sequences.

Germline V lookup: CDR1 MNHNS, CDR2 SASEGT. The CDR3 totals 12 residues. Trimming cost V 5 bases and J 7 bases, with 9 bases left between them. 13 Jbeta primers and 60 Vbeta primers were used for the PCR. Here immunoSEQ multiplex PCR was the method, and the copy in TCRdb shows in-frame clones only, minus some. This table has under 200,000 clones, around 80% appearing once. A word on this clone: Its cognate antigen is unknown.

V is TRBV6-1 and J is TRBJ2-1; D is ambiguous. The sequence was obtained from a man between 40 and 49 years old in good health and CMV-seronegative. The specimen was PBMCs. The CDR3: CASSFIGNEQFF. CDR3 coding DNA: TGTGCCAGCAGTTTTATCGGTAATGAGCAGTTCTTC.